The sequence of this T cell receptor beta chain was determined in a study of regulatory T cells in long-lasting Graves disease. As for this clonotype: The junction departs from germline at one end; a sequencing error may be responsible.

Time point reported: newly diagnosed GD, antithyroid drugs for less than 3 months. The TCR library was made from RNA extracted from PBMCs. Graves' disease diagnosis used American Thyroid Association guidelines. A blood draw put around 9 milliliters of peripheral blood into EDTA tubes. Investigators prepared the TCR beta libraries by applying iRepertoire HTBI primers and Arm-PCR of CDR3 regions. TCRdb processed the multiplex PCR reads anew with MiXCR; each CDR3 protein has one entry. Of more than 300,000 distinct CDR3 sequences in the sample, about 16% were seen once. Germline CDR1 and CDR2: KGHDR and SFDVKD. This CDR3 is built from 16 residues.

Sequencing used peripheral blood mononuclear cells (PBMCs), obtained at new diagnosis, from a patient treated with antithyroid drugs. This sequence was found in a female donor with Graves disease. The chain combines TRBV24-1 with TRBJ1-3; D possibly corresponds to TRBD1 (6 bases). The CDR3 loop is CATSDLHTGSGNTIYF. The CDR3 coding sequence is TGTGCCACCAGTGATTTGCACACAGGGTCTGGGAACACCATATATTTT.